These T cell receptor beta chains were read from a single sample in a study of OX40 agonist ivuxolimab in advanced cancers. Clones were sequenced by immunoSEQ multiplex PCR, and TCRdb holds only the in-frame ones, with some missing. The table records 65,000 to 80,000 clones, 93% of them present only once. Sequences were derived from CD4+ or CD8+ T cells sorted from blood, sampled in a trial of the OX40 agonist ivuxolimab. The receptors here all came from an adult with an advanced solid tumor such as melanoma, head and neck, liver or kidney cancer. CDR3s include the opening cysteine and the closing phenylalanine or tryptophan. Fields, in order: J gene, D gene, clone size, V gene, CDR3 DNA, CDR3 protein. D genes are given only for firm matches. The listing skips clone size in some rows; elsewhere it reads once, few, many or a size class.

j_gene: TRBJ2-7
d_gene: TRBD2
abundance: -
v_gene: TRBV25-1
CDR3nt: TGTGCCAGCAGTGAAGGGACTAGCGGGAGCGAGCAGTACTTC
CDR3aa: CASSEGTSGSEQYF

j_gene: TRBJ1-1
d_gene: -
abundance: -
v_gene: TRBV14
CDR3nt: TGTGCCAGCAGCCCGCAGGGTTGGGGGGGGAACACTGAAGCTTTCTTT
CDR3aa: CASSPQGWGGNTEAFF

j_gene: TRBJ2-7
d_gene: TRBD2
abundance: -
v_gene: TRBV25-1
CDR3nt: TGTGCCAGCAGTGAAGGGGGGGGACTGACTTACGAGCAGTACTTC
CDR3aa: CASSEGGGLTYEQYF

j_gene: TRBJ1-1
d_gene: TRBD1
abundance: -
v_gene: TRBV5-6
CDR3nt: TGTGCCAGCAGCCTAGGACAGGGGGGATCAGCTTTCTTT
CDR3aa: CASSLGQGGSAFF

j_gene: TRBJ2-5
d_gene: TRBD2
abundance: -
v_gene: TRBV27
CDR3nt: TGTGCCAGCAGTTCTAGCGGGGGGCCGGGGACCCAGTACTTC
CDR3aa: CASSSSGGPGTQYF

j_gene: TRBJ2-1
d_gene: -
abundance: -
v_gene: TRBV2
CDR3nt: TGTGCCAGCAGTGAAGGGCGCGTCTTGAGCTTCTATGAGCAGTTCTTC
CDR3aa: CASSEGRVLSFYEQFF

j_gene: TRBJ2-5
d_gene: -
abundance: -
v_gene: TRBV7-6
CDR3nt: TGTGCCAGCAGCTTAGAGGCCGAACGAGAGACCCAGTACTTC
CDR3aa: CASSLEAERETQYF

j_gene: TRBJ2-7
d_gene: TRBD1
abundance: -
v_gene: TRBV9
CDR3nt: TGTGCCAGCAGCGATGTATCCGGGACAGGGATATACGAGCAGTACTTC
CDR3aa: CASSDVSGTGIYEQYF

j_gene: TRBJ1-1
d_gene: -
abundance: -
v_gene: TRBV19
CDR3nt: TGTGCCAGTAGTAACTTTGTCGCAGCTTTGAACACTGAAGCTTTCTTT
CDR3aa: CASSNFVAALNTEAFF

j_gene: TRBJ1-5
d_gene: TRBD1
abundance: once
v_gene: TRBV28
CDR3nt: TGTGCCAGCAGCCCCAGGACAGGGTCTCAGCCCCAGCATTTT
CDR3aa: CASSPRTGSQPQHF

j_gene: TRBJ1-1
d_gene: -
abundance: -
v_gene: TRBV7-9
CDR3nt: TGTGCCAGCAGCTACCCTGGGGGGAACACTGAAGCTTTCTTT
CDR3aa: CASSYPGGNTEAFF

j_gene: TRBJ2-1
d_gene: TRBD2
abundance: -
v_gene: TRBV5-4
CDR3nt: TGTGCCAGCTTGGGGGGGGACTCCTACAATGAGCAGTTCTTC
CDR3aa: CASLGGDSYNEQFF

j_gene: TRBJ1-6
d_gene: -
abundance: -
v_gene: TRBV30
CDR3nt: TGTGCCTGGAAGGAGGTCCCGGATACACCCCTCCACTTT
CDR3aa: CAWKEVPDTPLHF

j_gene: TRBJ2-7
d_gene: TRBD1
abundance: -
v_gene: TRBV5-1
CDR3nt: TGCGCCAGCAGCTTCGGGACAGGAGCCTACGAGCAGTACTTC
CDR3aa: CASSFGTGAYEQYF

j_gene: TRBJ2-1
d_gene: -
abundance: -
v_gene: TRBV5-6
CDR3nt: TGTGCCAGCAGCCCGGACCGTAGGCTGGGCAATGAGCAGTTCTTC
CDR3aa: CASSPDRRLGNEQFF

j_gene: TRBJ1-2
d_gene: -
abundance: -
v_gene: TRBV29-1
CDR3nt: TGCAGCGTTGGACAAGACTATGGCTACACCTTC
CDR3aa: CSVGQDYGYTF

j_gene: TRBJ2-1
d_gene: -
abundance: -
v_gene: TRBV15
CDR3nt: TGTGCCACCAGCAGAGAGTTGGGTCAATACAATGAGCAGTTCTTC
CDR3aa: CATSRELGQYNEQFF

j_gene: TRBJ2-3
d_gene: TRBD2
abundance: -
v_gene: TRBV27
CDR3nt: TGTGCCAGCAGTTTCGGCGGGAGAAGCACAGATACGCAGTATTTT
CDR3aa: CASSFGGRSTDTQYF

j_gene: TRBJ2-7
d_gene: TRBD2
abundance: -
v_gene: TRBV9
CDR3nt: TGTGCCAGCAGCTCCAGGCCCCTGGGGGGGGGTGAGCAGTACTTC
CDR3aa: CASSSRPLGGGEQYF

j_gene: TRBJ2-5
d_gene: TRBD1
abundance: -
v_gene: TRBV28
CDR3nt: TGTGCCAGCAGTTTGTCGGGACAGCAAGAGACCCAGTACTTC
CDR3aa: CASSLSGQQETQYF

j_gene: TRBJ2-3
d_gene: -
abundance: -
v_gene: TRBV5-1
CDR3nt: TGCGCCAGCAGCTTGGAGTTTCGGGACTCCGCAGATACGCAGTATTTT
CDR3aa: CASSLEFRDSADTQYF

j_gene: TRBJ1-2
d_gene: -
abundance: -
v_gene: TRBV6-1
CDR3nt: TGTGCCTATGGGGACATATCCGGCTATGGCTACACCTTC
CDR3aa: CAYGDISGYGYTF

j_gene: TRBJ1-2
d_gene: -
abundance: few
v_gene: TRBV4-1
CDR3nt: TGCGCCAGCAGCCAGTCCCTGGGAAATGGCTACACCTTC
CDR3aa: CASSQSLGNGYTF

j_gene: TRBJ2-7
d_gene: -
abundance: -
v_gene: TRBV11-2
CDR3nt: TGTGCCAGCAGCTTAGGACAGGGAGGCGAGCAGTACTTC
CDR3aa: CASSLGQGGEQYF

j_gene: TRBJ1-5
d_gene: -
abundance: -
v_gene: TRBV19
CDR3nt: TGTGCCAGTAGTATAGTAGGCCTTAGCAATCAGCCCCAGCATTTT
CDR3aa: CASSIVGLSNQPQHF

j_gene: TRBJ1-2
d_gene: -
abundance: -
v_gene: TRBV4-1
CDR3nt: TGCGCCAGCAGCCAAGGAAGGTCCTCGGGACAACCTAACTATGGCTACACCTTC
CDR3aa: CASSQGRSSGQPNYGYTF

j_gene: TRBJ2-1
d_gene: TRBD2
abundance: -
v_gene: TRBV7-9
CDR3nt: TGTGCCAGCAGCTCTACTAGCGCCGACAATGAGCAGTTCTTC
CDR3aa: CASSSTSADNEQFF

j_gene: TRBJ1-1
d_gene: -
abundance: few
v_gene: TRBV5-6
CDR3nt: TGTGCCAGCGGGAACACTGAAGCTTTCTTT
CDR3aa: CASGNTEAFF

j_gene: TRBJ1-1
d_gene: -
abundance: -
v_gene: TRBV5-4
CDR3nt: TGTGCCAGCAGCTTGGGATCTCTGAACACTGAAGCTTTCTTT
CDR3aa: CASSLGSLNTEAFF

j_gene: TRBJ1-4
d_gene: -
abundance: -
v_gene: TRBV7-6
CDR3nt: TGTGCCAGCAGCCCCAGCCTTGGGGAAAAACTGTTTTTT
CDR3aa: CASSPSLGEKLFF

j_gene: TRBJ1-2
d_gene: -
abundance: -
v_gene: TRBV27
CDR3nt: TGTGCCAGCCGGACCGGGGAGGGTCCCGCCTATGGCTACACCTTC
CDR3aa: CASRTGEGPAYGYTF

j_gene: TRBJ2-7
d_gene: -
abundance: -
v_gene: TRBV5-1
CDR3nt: TGCGCCAGCTCGGACAGTTCCTACGAGCAGTACTTC
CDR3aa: CASSDSSYEQYF

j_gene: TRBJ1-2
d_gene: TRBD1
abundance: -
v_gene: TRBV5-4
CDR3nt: TGTGCCAGCAGCTTGGCCGGGACAGATGGCTACACCTTC
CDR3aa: CASSLAGTDGYTF

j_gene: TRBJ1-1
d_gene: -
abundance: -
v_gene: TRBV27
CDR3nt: TGTGCCAGCAGGGGCCCCAACACTGAAGCTTTCTTT
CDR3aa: CASRGPNTEAFF

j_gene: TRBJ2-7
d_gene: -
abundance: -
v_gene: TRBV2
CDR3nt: TGTGCCAGCAGTCCCCACGCAGGAGCGTCCAAACGGTACGAGCAGTACTTC
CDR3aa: CASSPHAGASKRYEQYF

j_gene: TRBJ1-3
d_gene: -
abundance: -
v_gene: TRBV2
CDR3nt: TGTGCCAGCAGCGCCGCAGTCCCAGGGGAAGGAAACACCATATATTTT
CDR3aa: CASSAAVPGEGNTIYF

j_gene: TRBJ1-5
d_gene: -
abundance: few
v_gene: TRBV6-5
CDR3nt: TGTGCCAGCAGCCCCGTGAGGGGCAGCAATCAGCCCCAGCATTTT
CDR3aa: CASSPVRGSNQPQHF

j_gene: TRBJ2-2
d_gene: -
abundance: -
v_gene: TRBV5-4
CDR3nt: TGTGCCAGCAGCTGGAGGGGGCTTGGGGAGCTGTTTTTT
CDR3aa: CASSWRGLGELFF

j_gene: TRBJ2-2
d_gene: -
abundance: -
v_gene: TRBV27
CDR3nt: TGTGCCAGCAGTTTCGTGGGGGATTTGTACACCGGGGAGCTGTTTTTT
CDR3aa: CASSFVGDLYTGELFF

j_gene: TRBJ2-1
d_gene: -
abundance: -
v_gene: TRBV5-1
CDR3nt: TGCGCCAGCAGCTTTGCAGGGAATGGGTTCGGGGGCAATGAGCAGTTCTTC
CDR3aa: CASSFAGNGFGGNEQFF

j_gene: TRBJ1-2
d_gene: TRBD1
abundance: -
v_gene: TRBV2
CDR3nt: TGTGCCAGCAGTCCAGGGGGCGCCTATGGCTACACCTTC
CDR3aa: CASSPGGAYGYTF

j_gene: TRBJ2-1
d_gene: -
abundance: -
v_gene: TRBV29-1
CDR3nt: TGCAGCGTTCATTACCCTCAGGGTACACGCGATGAGCAGTTCTTC
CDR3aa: CSVHYPQGTRDEQFF

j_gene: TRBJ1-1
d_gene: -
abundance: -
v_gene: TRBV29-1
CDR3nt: TGCAGCGTTGAAGATGCCAGGCTTGTAGGCACTGAAGCTTTCTTT
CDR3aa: CSVEDARLVGTEAFF

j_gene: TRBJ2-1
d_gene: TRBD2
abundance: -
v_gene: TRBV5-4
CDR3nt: TGTGCCAGCAGCCTCGGGGGGGCTCACAATGAGCAGTTCTTC
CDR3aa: CASSLGGAHNEQFF

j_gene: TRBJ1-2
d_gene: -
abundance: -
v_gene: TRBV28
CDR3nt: TGTGCCAGCAGTTTAGGGGGGGGCTACACCTTC
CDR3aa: CASSLGGGYTF

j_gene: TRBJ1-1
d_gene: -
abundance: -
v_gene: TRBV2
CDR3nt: TGTGCCAGCACCAGAGGTCAGGGTTACACTGAAGCTTTCTTT
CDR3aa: CASTRGQGYTEAFF

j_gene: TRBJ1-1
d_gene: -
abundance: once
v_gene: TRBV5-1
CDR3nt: TGCGCCAGCAGCTTAGCGACAGGGAACACTGAAGCTTTCTTT
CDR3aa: CASSLATGNTEAFF

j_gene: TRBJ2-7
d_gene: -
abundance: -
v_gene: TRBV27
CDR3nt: TGTGCCAGCAGTTTAAGGATCCGATACGAGCAGTACTTC
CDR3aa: CASSLRIRYEQYF

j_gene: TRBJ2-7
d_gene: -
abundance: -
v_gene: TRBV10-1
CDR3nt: TGCGCCAGCAGTGAGTCGGGACGCTCTCACGAGCAGTACTTC
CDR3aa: CASSESGRSHEQYF

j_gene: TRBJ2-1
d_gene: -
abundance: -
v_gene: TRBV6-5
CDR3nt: TGTGCCAGCAGTTACGGTCCCTCACGGAATGAGCAGTTCTTC
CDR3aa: CASSYGPSRNEQFF

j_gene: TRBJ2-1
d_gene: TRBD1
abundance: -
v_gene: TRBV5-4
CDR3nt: TGTGCCAGCAGCCTATGGGGACAGGGGCTTGAGCAGTTCTTC
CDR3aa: CASSLWGQGLEQFF